A single sample gave rise to the 14 T cell receptor beta chains below, sequenced in a study of TIL therapy for anti-PD-1-resistant metastatic lung cancer. Time point meaning: pre-treatment sample, taken before nivolumab and TIL therapy. The libraries were made with immunoSEQ v3. The protocol was immunoSEQ multiplex PCR, while the TCRdb copy is restricted to in-frame clones and leaves out a portion. The repertoire holds roughly 58,000 clones, with 75% to 85% as singletons. The source was blood, collected at baseline. These TCRs come from a person between 25 and 79 years old with non-small cell lung cancer.

This chain uses TRBV6-2 or TRBV6-3 with TRBJ2-7, with D hard to call. With 2 bases removed from V and 9 bases from J, the gap between germline ends came to 11 bases. This CDR3 has 12 residues. CDR1 and CDR2 (germline): MNHEY, SVGEGT. The CDR3 bases are TGTGCCAGCAGTTACCTCCTAAACGGGCAGTACTTC. Its translation is CASSYLLNGQYF.

This chain links TRBV7-6 with TRBJ1-5, with TRBD1 identical over 8 bases. Germline V CDR1 and CDR2: SGHVS, FNYEAQ. The V gene end was trimmed by 4 bases and the J gene end by 4 bases; junction bases not matched to a gene: 6. The CDR3 sequence is 15 residues long. The CDR3 loop is CASSSQGAGNQPQHF. DNA of the CDR3: TGTGCCAGCAGCTCGCAGGGGGCTGGGAATCAGCCCCAGCATTTT.

The chain employs TRBV28 and TRBJ1-4; D call uncertain. Germline V gives CDR1 MDHEN, CDR2 SYDVKM. The CDR3 runs to 15 residues. Trimming stripped 3 bases from V and 8 bases from J, with 16 bases between. As DNA, the CDR3 is TGTGCCAGCAGTTTCGTGGGTCGTCAAACCGAAAAACTGTTTTTT. It specifies CASSFVGRQTEKLFF.

The DNA of the CDR3 is TGTGCCACCAGCCCAAGACAGGGGGTAGCCCCAGGGCCCCAGCATTTT. Its translation: CATSPRQGVAPGPQHF. The chain recombines TRBV15 with TRBJ1-5, with 9 positions matching TRBD1. The CDR3 extends over 16 amino acids. The V and J ends lost 5 bases and 9 bases, in that order; junction bases with no gene match: 14. Germline CDR1 is LNHNV and CDR2 is YYDKDF (reference sequence).

V gene TRBV2 combines with J gene TRBJ1-4; the match to TRBD1 covers 7 bases. The V segment lost 6 bases and the J segment 2 bases; nucleotides outside the gene matches: 9. This CDR3 has 16 amino acids. From germline, CDR1 is SNHLY and CDR2 FYNNEI. This chain's CDR3 is CASRGQRMVTNEKLFF. Here the CDR3 DNA reads TGTGCCAGCAGGGGACAGCGGATGGTCACTAATGAAAAACTGTTTTTT.

The V call is TRBV7-2, the J call TRBJ2-5; no clear D. Trimming removed 5 bases at V and 6 bases at J, with 7 bases between. Germline CDR1 reads SGHTA; CDR2 reads FQGNSA. The CDR3 has 11 amino acids. The CDR3 protein is CASSQGQTQYF. The CDR3 DNA reads TGTGCCAGCAGCCAAGGGCAGACCCAGTACTTC. Full variable domain (rest looked up from reference TRBV7-2 and TRBJ2-5): GAGVSQSPSNKVTEKGKDVELRCDPISGHTALYWYRQSLGQGLEFLIYFQGNSAPDKSGLPSDRFSAERTGGSVSTLTIQRTQQEDSAVYLCASSQGQTQYFGPGTRLLVL.

The CDR3 region has the DNA TGTGCCACCAGCGAGGGGCCATTTGGCAATCAGCCCCAGCATTTT. Its translation: CATSEGPFGNQPQHF. J is TRBJ1-5 and V is TRBV24-1, with D perhaps matching TRBD1 (5 bases). This CDR3 contains 15 residues. CDR1 and CDR2 (germline): KGHDR, SFDVKD. V lost 7 bases and J 2 bases, leaving 14 bases between the germline ends.

In DNA, the CDR3 is TGCGCCAGCAGCCAAGGAGTTCAAACAGATACGCAGTATTTT. Translated: CASSQGVQTDTQYF. J is TRBJ2-3 and V is TRBV4-3; D is undetermined. The V gene lost 1 base and the J gene lost 3 bases, with 8 bases spanning the gap. Germline lookup yields CDR1 LGHNA and CDR2 YSLEER. The CDR3 consists of 14 residues.

This chain uses TRBV24-1 with TRBJ2-5, with 9 bases fitting TRBD1. J gave up 1 base and V 0 bases, and 8 bases lay outside the gene matches. Germline V gene lookup returns CDR1 KGHDR and CDR2 SFDVKD. The CDR3 runs 18 residues. The CDR3 sequence: CATSDLIPGQGIQETQYF. For the CDR3, the DNA is TGTGCCACCAGTGATTTGATACCGGGACAGGGCATCCAAGAGACCCAGTACTTC.

The chain couples TRBV6-2 or TRBV6-3 to TRBJ2-6, with D tentatively TRBD2 (6 bases). The CDR3 has 15 residues. Per germline, CDR1 MNHEY and CDR2 SVGEGT. Trimming pared 2 bases from V and 2 bases from J, leaving 7 bases between. The CDR3 loop is CASSYGGPGANVLTF. The CDR3 region has the DNA TGTGCCAGCAGTTACGGAGGGCCTGGGGCCAACGTCCTGACTTTC.

The gene calls are TRBV7-6 and TRBJ2-1, with 12 bases aligning to TRBD2. Looked up from germline, CDR1 is SGHVS and CDR2 is FNYEAQ. This CDR3 has 16 amino acids. Trimming took 1 base from V and 8 from J; bases not matched to a gene: 6. Here the CDR3 DNA reads TGTGCCAGCAGCTTAGGGTCTAGCGGGGGGGGTTATGAGCAGTTCTTC. Translation gives CASSLGSSGGGYEQFF.

The chain combines TRBV28 with TRBJ2-1; TRBD1 might be the D (5 bases). Trimming shortened V by 3 bases and J by 2 bases, and 8 bases separated the two germline ends. CDR1 and CDR2 from the germline V gene are MDHEN and SYDVKM. The CDR3 totals 14 residues. The CDR3 reads CASSLGQAYNEQFF. The CDR3 nucleotides read TGTGCCAGCAGTTTGGGGCAAGCCTACAATGAGCAGTTCTTC.

This sequence joins TRBV5-1 and TRBJ2-3; D may be TRBD1 (6 bases). Trimming took off 0 bases at V and 5 bases at J, with 16 bases between the two ends. Per the germline V gene, CDR1 is SGHRS and CDR2 is YFSETQ. The CDR3 consists of 16 residues. CDR3 amino acids: CASSLGGTTAEDTQYF. Written as DNA, the CDR3 is TGCGCCAGCAGCTTGGGAGGGACAACCGCGGAAGATACGCAGTATTTT. Based on the CDR3 plus reference TRBV5-1 and TRBJ2-3, the full variable domain is KAGVTQTPRYLIKTRGQQVTLSCSPISGHRSVSWYQQTPGQGLQFLFEYFSETQRNKGNFPGRFSGRQFSNSRSEMNVSTLELGDSALYLCASSLGGTTAEDTQYFGPGTRLTVL.

Only a few counts were recorded for this clone. In nucleotides, the CDR3 is TGTGCCAGCAGCCCCCCGGGACAGGTTAACTATGGCTACACCTTC. Translating it yields CASSPPGQVNYGYTF. The gene calls are TRBV4-2 and TRBJ1-2, with 8 bases matching TRBD1. Trimming removed 4 bases from V and 1 base from J; junction bases left unmatched: 5. Germline V gene sequence: CDR1 LGHNA, CDR2 YNFKEQ. The CDR3 totals 15 residues.